One and the same sample provided the 32 T cell receptor beta chains below, sequenced in a study of T cells in Graves' hyperthyroidism and ophthalmopathy. Amplification of TCR beta CDR3 regions used RNA as the template. In the first-round RT-PCR of the TCR CDR3, the HTBI primer set was used. TCRdb called the multiplex PCR reads again in MiXCR, with one record for every CDR3 protein. The sample has hundreds of thousands of distinct CDR3 sequences; roughly 15% are singletons. The specimen was blood. The receptor source for this set is a woman aged 35 to 49 with Graves' ophthalmopathy.

This clonotype was recorded at least ten times. The J gene is TRBJ2-3, the V gene TRBV5-1; 7 bases map to TRBD2. The length of the CDR3 is 15 residues. V trimming: 4 bases; J trimming: 7 bases; junction bases outside the gene matches: 12. Looked up from germline, CDR1 is SGHRS and CDR2 is YFSETQ. CDR3 in DNA: TGCGCCAGCAGCCTCCCGGCGGGAGAGGTAAATACGCAGTATTTT. Protein product: CASSLPAGEVNTQYF.

This clonotype was counted many times. One junction end disagrees with the germline gene, perhaps due to a read error. The genes are TRBV6-1 and TRBJ2-7, with D perhaps being TRBD1 or TRBD2 (6 bases each). The CDR3 has 13 amino acids. Germline values: CDR1 MNHNS, CDR2 SASEGT. The CDR3 loop reads CASRGDGAYEQYF. DNA of the CDR3: TGCGCCTCGAGGGGGGACGGAGCCTACGAGCAGTACTTC.

This clonotype was recorded at least ten times. V is TRBV19 and J is TRBJ1-2; no reliable D call. Trimming left V 0 bases short and J 4 bases short, with 18 bases between. CDR3 size: 17 residues. From germline, CDR1 is LNHDA and CDR2 SQIVND (reference sequence). For the CDR3, the DNA is TGTGCCAGTAGTATAGATTCCAAGGGTGTTTTGGGCTATGGCTACACCTTC. Protein product: CASSIDSKGVLGYGYTF. Full variable domain (missing parts from reference TRBV19 and TRBJ1-2): DGGITQSPKYLFRKEGQNVTLSCEQNLNHDAMYWYRQDPGQGLRLIYYSQIVNDFQKGDIAEGYSVSREKKESFPLTVTSAQKNPTAFYLCASSIDSKGVLGYGYTFGSGTRLTVV.

This clonotype appeared many times. This chain links TRBV6-5 with TRBJ1-3; D is uncertain. Per the germline V gene, CDR1 is MNHEY and CDR2 is SVGAGI. The germline V and J ends were trimmed by 2 bases and 4 bases, with 12 bases remaining between them. The CDR3 covers 15 residues. This CDR3 is CASSYSFGSGNTIYF. In nucleotides, the CDR3 is TGTGCCAGCAGTTACAGCTTTGGCTCCGGAAACACCATATATTTT.

This clonotype was found many times. The chain joins TRBV14 to TRBJ2-5; D is undetermined. Germline V gives CDR1 SGHDN, CDR2 FVKESK. V lost 4 bases, J lost 2 bases, and 20 bases lay in between. This CDR3 spans 17 amino acids. Here the CDR3 DNA reads TGTGCCAGCAGCCCCCTGCTAGGAAAGGTGACACAAGAGACCCAGTACTTC. This encodes CASSPLLGKVTQETQYF.

This clonotype has ten or more counts. The chain employs TRBV7-2 and TRBJ2-7, with 7 bases aligning to TRBD1. The CDR3 extends over 14 amino acids. The germline V gene encodes CDR1 SGHTA and CDR2 FQGNSA. The V gene end was trimmed by 0 bases and the J gene end by 5 bases; junction bases not matched to a gene: 4. The CDR3 reads CASSLALGTDEQYF. As DNA, the CDR3 is TGTGCCAGCAGCTTAGCTCTTGGGACAGACGAGCAGTACTTC.

The V call is TRBV19, the J call TRBJ1-5, with 8 bases lining up with TRBD1. The CDR3 has 15 amino acids. Germline CDR1 and CDR2: LNHDA and SQIVND (reference sequence). The J segment lost 6 bases and the V segment lost 6 bases, leaving 10 bases of the junction unmatched. CDR3 coding DNA: TGTGCCAGTAGCGGAGACAGGGGCAGGGGTCAGCCCCAGCATTTT. Its protein product is CASSGDRGRGQPQHF.

The table lists this clonotype with many counts. The CDR3 DNA follows: TGCAGTGCCGCGGCTAACTATGGCTACACCTTC. This encodes CSAAANYGYTF. The J gene is TRBJ1-2, the V gene TRBV20-1; D not resolved. The CDR3 has 11 amino acids. V gave up 6 bases and J gave up 0 bases, with 5 bases separating them. CDR1 is DFQATT and CDR2 is SNEGSKA in the germline V gene (reference sequence).

The chain has TRBV28 and TRBJ1-4; D not resolved. V dropped 5 bases and J dropped 0 bases, with 10 bases sitting between them. The CDR3 covers 15 residues. Germline V gene sequence: CDR1 MDHEN, CDR2 SYDVKM. CDR3 sequence: CASSPLDTTNEKLFF. The CDR3 DNA follows: TGTGCCAGCAGTCCTCTTGATACAACTAATGAAAAACTGTTTTTT.

The V call is TRBV20-1, the J call TRBJ2-7; weak D call: TRBD1 (6 bases). The CDR3 runs 14 residues. V was shortened by 6 bases and J by 4 bases, with 19 bases between the two germline ends. Looked up from germline, CDR1 is DFQATT and CDR2 is SNEGSKA (reference sequence). The CDR3 DNA reads TGCAGTGCCCTCGACAGGACCCCGCCTTACGAGCAGTACTTC. This sequence encodes CSALDRTPPYEQYF.

This clonotype occurred many times. The chain combines TRBV12-3 or TRBV12-4 with TRBJ1-5, with 8 bases lining up with TRBD1. This CDR3 has 15 amino acids. The V gene end was trimmed by 2 bases and the J gene end by 8 bases; junction bases not matched to a gene: 8. The CDR3 DNA reads TGTGCCAGCAGTTTAATGGCAGGGGGCTTTGAGCCCCAGCATTTT. Its translation: CASSLMAGGFEPQHF.

This clonotype was seen repeatedly, ten times or more. The rearrangement links TRBV27 to TRBJ2-5; possibly TRBD2 for D (5 bases). The length of the CDR3 is 15 residues. Between the trimmed V and J ends, which lost 3 bases and 2 bases, there was a span of 13 bases. Per the germline V gene, CDR1 is MNHEY and CDR2 is SMNVEV (reference sequence). CDR3 DNA sequence: TGTGCCAGCAGTTTCTCAAGGACTTATCAAGAGACCCAGTACTTC. This translates into CASSFSRTYQETQYF.

The chain recombines TRBV6-1 with TRBJ2-7; 7 bases agree with TRBD1. Per the germline V gene, CDR1 is MNHNS and CDR2 is SASEGT. J lost 0 bases, V lost 6 bases, and 8 bases had no gene match. CDR3 length: 15 amino acids. Here the CDR3 DNA reads TGTGCCAGCAGGTCCGGGACAGTCGGCTCCTACGAGCAGTACTTC. Encoded protein: CASRSGTVGSYEQYF.

For this clonotype: This clone may be a read error of a much larger clone one base away. J is TRBJ1-2 and V is TRBV12-3 or TRBV12-4; possibly TRBD1 for D (5 bases). This CDR3 has 13 amino acids. V was trimmed by 6 bases and J by 3 bases, leaving 11 bases between them. CDR3 sequence reads: CASSTGTYYGYTF. The CDR3 DNA reads TGTGCCAGCAGCACCGGGACCTACTATGGCTACACCTTC.

This clonotype was counted many times. V and J are TRBV12-3 or TRBV12-4 and TRBJ1-1; 10 positions match TRBD1. The CDR3 sequence is 15 residues long. The V segment lost 5 bases and the J segment 5 bases; nucleotides outside the gene matches: 8. The CDR3 nucleotides read TGTGCCAGCAGTCCCGGGGACAGGGGAAGGACTGAAGCTTTCTTT. Amino acid sequence: CASSPGDRGRTEAFF.

This clonotype was seen repeatedly, ten times or more. The V gene is TRBV28, the J gene TRBJ2-1, with 8 positions matching TRBD2. There are 16 residues in the CDR3. J was trimmed by 4 bases and V by 6 bases; bases with no gene match: 11. The V gene's germline CDR1 is MDHEN and CDR2 SYDVKM. The CDR3 reads CASRGLDPEGYNEQFF. The CDR3 region has the DNA TGTGCCAGCAGGGGACTAGATCCTGAAGGGTACAATGAGCAGTTCTTC.

This clonotype was observed a few times. This chain joins TRBV18 and TRBJ2-6; D may be TRBD2 (6 bases). The CDR3 has 18 residues. CDR1 KGHSH and CDR2 LQKENI come from the germline V gene. Trimming left V 6 bases short and J 0 bases short, with 18 bases between. The chain's CDR3 is CASSPPEGLFSGANVLTF. Here the CDR3 DNA reads TGTGCCAGCTCCCCCCCGGAGGGTCTATTCTCTGGGGCCAACGTCCTGACTTTC. The complete variable domain, with remaining parts taken from reference TRBV18 and TRBJ2-6, reads NAGVMQNPRHLVRRRGQEARLRCSPMKGHSHVYWYRQLPEEGLKFMVYLQKENIIDESGMPKERFSAEFPKEGPSILRIQQVVRGDSAAYFCASSPPEGLFSGANVLTFGAGSRLTVL.

This rearrangement joins TRBV12-3 or TRBV12-4 to TRBJ2-2; the D is unclear. V was shortened by 6 bases and J by 0 bases, with 11 bases between the two germline ends. CDR3 size: 15 residues. The DNA of the CDR3 is TGTGCCAGCAGCCGGCCCCCGCCGAACACCGGGGAGCTGTTTTTT. Protein sequence: CASSRPPPNTGELFF.

This clonotype was detected many times. This chain links TRBV30 with TRBJ2-4; 9 nucleotides line up with TRBD1. Germline CDR1 is GTSNPN and CDR2 is SVGIG (reference sequence). With 8 bases clipped from V and 8 bases from J, the junction kept 4 bases outside the gene matches. The CDR3 has 11 residues. CDR3 protein: CAGGTGHIQYF. The CDR3 DNA sequence: TGTGCCGGTGGGACAGGGCACATTCAGTACTTC.

Concerning this clonotype itself: This could be a read error, since a much larger clone is one nucleotide away. CDR3 coding DNA: TGTGCCAGCAGCGCCGGGAGCGAGCAGTACTTC. Translation: CASSAGSEQYF. This chain joins TRBV9 and TRBJ2-7; D may be TRBD2 (6 bases). The CDR3 is made up of 11 amino acids. From germline, CDR1 is SGDLS and CDR2 YYNGEE. Deletions cut 3 bases from V and 6 bases from J, with 7 bases between.

The chain recombines TRBV12-3 or TRBV12-4 with TRBJ2-5, with D possibly being TRBD1 or TRBD2 (5 bases each). There are 15 residues in the CDR3. The germline V and J ends were trimmed by 3 bases and 0 bases, with 11 bases remaining between them. CDR3 loop: CASSLNWGYQETQYF. CDR3 nucleotides: TGTGCCAGCAGTTTGAATTGGGGGTACCAAGAGACCCAGTACTTC.

In its sample, this clonotype was seen many times. CDR3 sequence reads: CASSFQDRANTEAFF. The CDR3 DNA follows: TGTGCCAGCAGTTTTCAGGACAGGGCAAACACTGAAGCTTTCTTT. The chain employs TRBV12-3 or TRBV12-4 and TRBJ1-1; 8 bases fit TRBD1. The CDR3 is 15 residues long. J gave up 2 bases and V 3 bases, and 5 bases lay outside the gene matches.

This clonotype was detected ten times or more. CDR3 sequence (DNA): TGCAGCGTTGAGGGGGTCGTCAGGGCCGAGACCCAGTACTTC. This translates into CSVEGVVRAETQYF. The genes are TRBV29-1 and TRBJ2-5, with D perhaps TRBD1 or TRBD2 (5 bases each). Germline-derived CDR1 and CDR2 are SQVTM and ANQGSEA. This CDR3 is built from 14 residues. The V and J ends lost 3 bases and 5 bases respectively, with 16 bases between them. The full variable domain, in which reference TRBV29-1 and TRBJ2-5 provide the parts outside the CDR3, is SAVISQKPSRDICQRGTSLTIQCQVDSQVTMMFWYRQQPGQSLTLIATANQGSEATYESGFVIDKFPISRPNLTFSTLTVSNMSPEDSSIYLCSVEGVVRAETQYFGPGTRLLVL.

In its sample, this clonotype was seen a few times. A much larger clone lies one base from this, so it may be a read error. The chain links TRBV6-2 or TRBV6-3 to TRBJ2-7, with D perhaps matching TRBD2 (5 bases). Between the trimmed V and J ends, which lost 8 bases and 12 bases, there was a span of 20 bases. The CDR3 is made up of 12 amino acids. The germline V gene encodes CDR1 MNHEY and CDR2 SVGEGT. The CDR3 DNA sequence: TGTGCCAGCGGCTCCTTTGAGCGCAGCGGGTACTTC. This encodes CASGSFERSGYF.

This clonotype was seen repeatedly, ten times or more. The chain is built from TRBV6-5 and TRBJ2-1; D unresolved. The CDR3 covers 11 residues. The V end lost 0 bases, the J end lost 10 bases, and 4 bases lay between the germline ends. Germline lookup yields CDR1 MNHEY and CDR2 SVGAGI. In nucleotides, the CDR3 is TGTGCCAGCAGTTACTCGACCGAGCAGTTCTTC. As protein: CASSYSTEQFF.

The chain couples TRBV7-3 to TRBJ1-5; the D is unclear. The CDR3 totals 13 residues. Looked up from germline, CDR1 is SGHTA and CDR2 is FQGTGA. V lost 5 bases and J lost 6, with 11 bases in between. The CDR3 sequence: CASSHSHGQPQHF. As DNA, the CDR3 is TGTGCCAGCAGCCATTCCCACGGTCAGCCCCAGCATTTT.

This clonotype was seen at least ten times. This chain connects TRBV7-2 to TRBJ2-5; D remains ambiguous. The CDR3 sequence is 13 residues long. Trimming cost V 2 bases and J 5 bases, with 9 bases left between them. The V gene's germline CDR1 is SGHTA and CDR2 FQGNSA. The CDR3 DNA reads as TGTGCCAGCAGCTTACCTCATGGGGAGACCCAGTACTTC. It codes for CASSLPHGETQYF.

This clonotype was observed many times. The chain couples TRBV29-1 to TRBJ1-1; D not certain. Germline assignment: CDR1 SQVTM and CDR2 ANQGSEA. The CDR3 runs to 13 residues. V lost 3 bases and J 1 base, leaving 9 bases between the germline ends. The CDR3 loop reads CSVDARGNTEAFF. CDR3 DNA: TGCAGCGTTGATGCTCGGGGGAACACTGAAGCTTTCTTT.

The rearrangement links TRBV12-3 or TRBV12-4 to TRBJ2-7, with D possibly TRBD2 on 5 matching bases. V lost 3 bases, J lost 4 bases, and 19 bases lay in between. This CDR3 has 16 residues. The DNA for the CDR3 is TGTGCCAGCAGTTTGTTGATCGAGACTACTGAATACGAGCAGTACTTC. It yields the protein CASSLLIETTEYEQYF.

This clonotype was seen repeatedly, ten times or more. The rearrangement uses TRBV2 and TRBJ1-2, with D uncertain. The CDR3 runs to 13 residues. Germline V gene data show CDR1 as SNHLY and CDR2 as FYNNEI. The V gene lost 0 bases and the J gene lost 8 bases, with 10 bases spanning the gap. CDR3 nucleotide sequence: TGTGCCAGCAGTGAAGCGCGAGGGAGCGGCTACACCTTC. As protein: CASSEARGSGYTF.

This clonotype has at least ten counts. The rearrangement joins TRBV4-3 to TRBJ2-7, with TRBD2 matching 10 bases. The CDR3 has 16 amino acids. With 0 bases clipped from V and 3 bases from J, the junction kept 5 bases outside the gene matches. From germline, CDR1 is LGHNA and CDR2 YSLEER. The CDR3 loop is CASSQDLASGSYEQYF. CDR3 coding DNA: TGCGCCAGCAGCCAAGACCTTGCTAGCGGGAGCTACGAGCAGTACTTC.

The V call is TRBV28, the J call TRBJ1-5; D is ambiguous. This CDR3 is built from 15 residues. Between the trimmed V and J ends, which lost 3 bases and 0 bases, there was a span of 9 bases. The germline V gene has CDR1 MDHEN and CDR2 SYDVKM. The CDR3: CASSLVPASNQPQHF. The CDR3 nucleotides read TGTGCCAGCAGTTTGGTCCCAGCTAGCAATCAGCCCCAGCATTTT.